A selection of T cell receptor beta chains follows, all from one sample in a study of shared clonotypes between healthy human individuals. Profiling relied on immunoSEQ multiplex PCR, and the TCRdb table lists in-frame clones only, not all of them. The data hold some 1,100,000 clones, with 78% observed a single time. The sample taken for sequencing was memory CD4+ T cells from PBMCs. The receptor set was obtained from a young man in good health. Some clones in this sample may be carry-over from other donors' samples. Both conserved end residues are part of each CDR3. D genes are given only for firm matches. Size values are once, few and many counts, or a class for expanded clones, and some rows have none.

>-|TRBJ2-1|TRBV28|few
TGTGCCAGTGGTAAGGGTCTAGCACTCCACAATGAGCAGTTCTTC
CASGKGLALHNEQFF
>-|TRBJ2-3|TRBV29-1|-
TGCAGCGTTCAGTTTACAGATACGCAGTATTTT
CSVQFTDTQYF
>-|TRBJ1-2|TRBV13|-
TGTGCCAGCAGGAGAGGGGCGTCCTATGGCTACACCTTC
CASRRGASYGYTF
>-|TRBJ1-1|TRBV12-5|-
TGTGCTAGTGGTTTCAGGGAAGGATCTGAAGCTTTCTTT
CASGFREGSEAFF
>TRBD1|TRBJ2-2|TRBV6-4|-
TGTGCCAGCAGTACCTTAAACAGGGGGCCGAGCACCGGGGAGCTGTTTTTT
CASSTLNRGPSTGELFF
>TRBD1|TRBJ1-2|TRBV28|-
TGTGCCAGTAAGACAGGGGCCAGATATGGCTACACCTTC
CASKTGARYGYTF
>-|TRBJ2-2|TRBV4-2|-
TGTGCCAGCAGCCAAGATGGAGACCGTAAGGGCGGGGAGCTGTTTTTT
CASSQDGDRKGGELFF
>-|TRBJ2-3|TRBV4-1|-
TGCGCCAGCAGCCAAGACGGAGCGGGCGGACCCACAGATACGCAGTATTTT
CASSQDGAGGPTDTQYF
>-|TRBJ2-3|TRBV18|once
TGTGCCAGCTCACCAGTAGGGGAGGCCCTGGATACGCAGTATTTT
CASSPVGEALDTQYF
>-|TRBJ2-1|TRBV6-1|-
TGTGCCAGCAGTACTACTAGGGGCGGTGAGCAGTTCTTC
CASSTTRGGEQFF
>TRBD2|TRBJ2-7|TRBV7-9|-
TGTGCCAGCAGCTCTCTAGGATATGCGGGAGGGAAGTACTACGAGCAGTACTTC
CASSSLGYAGGKYYEQYF
>TRBD1|TRBJ2-1|TRBV4-2|-
TGTGCCAGCAGCCCCCGGGACAGGGAGGACAATGAGCAGTTCTTC
CASSPRDREDNEQFF
>-|TRBJ1-5|TRBV4-2|-
TGTGCCAGCAGCCAAGATTATACCTCGGTGGCCAATCAGCCCCAGCATTTT
CASSQDYTSVANQPQHF
>-|TRBJ1-5|TRBV4-2|-
TGTGCCAGCAGCCAAGGTGACAATCAGCCCCAGCATTTT
CASSQGDNQPQHF
>-|TRBJ1-4|TRBV30|-
TGTGCCTGGAGCCGAAACCGGGGGTCCAATGAAAAACTGTTTTTT
CAWSRNRGSNEKLFF
>-|TRBJ1-1|TRBV7-2|few
TGTGCCAGCAGCATGGACAGAAACACTGAAGCTTTCTTT
CASSMDRNTEAFF